The TCR beta chain described here comes from a study of shared clonotypes between healthy human individuals. Clones were sequenced by immunoSEQ multiplex PCR, and TCRdb holds only the in-frame ones, with some missing. The sample records about 1.1 million clones, approximately 75% being singletons. The receptor's source is a man younger than 35 in good health. Some clones in this sample may be carry-over from other donors' samples. The sequenced sample was memory CD4+ T cells from PBMCs. Indicated subset: CD45RA-negative fraction.

CDR3 sequence reads: CASSFPPTGDSNQPQHF. In DNA, the CDR3 is TGTGCCAGCAGTTTCCCCCCGACAGGGGATAGCAATCAGCCCCAGCATTTT. The chain links TRBV28 to TRBJ1-5; 8 positions match TRBD1. Germline trimming cut 3 bases from V and 0 bases from J; bases unmatched to any gene: 7. The CDR3 runs to 17 residues. Germline V gene data show CDR1 as MDHEN and CDR2 as SYDVKM.